Shown below are 31 T cell receptor beta chains from a single sample sequenced in a study of OX40 agonist ivuxolimab in advanced cancers. TCRdb's table, derived via immunoSEQ multiplex PCR, lists solely in-frame clones and lacks some. The sample yields under 65,000 clones, about 91% seen once. The sequencing here drew on CD4+ or CD8+ T cells sorted from blood, taken in a trial of the OX40 agonist ivuxolimab. The source is an adult with an advanced solid tumor such as melanoma, head and neck, liver or kidney cancer.

The sample holds one count of this clone. V gene TRBV5-1 combines with J gene TRBJ2-3, with D hard to call. The V and J ends lost 0 bases and 1 base respectively, with 3 bases between them. Germline CDR1 is SGHRS and CDR2 is YFSETQ. The CDR3 runs 13 residues. In DNA form, the CDR3 reads TGCGCCAGCAGCTTGGCCCGCACAGATACGCAGTATTTT. Translated: CASSLARTDTQYF.

This chain links TRBV9 with TRBJ2-7, with 9 bases lining up with TRBD1. V was clipped by 0 bases and J by 2 bases; unmatched bases: 3. Germline CDR1 reads SGDLS; CDR2 reads YYNGEE. The CDR3 has 15 residues. The CDR3 sequence: CASSVGGTGTYEQYF. The CDR3 DNA reads as TGTGCCAGCAGCGTAGGTGGGACAGGGACCTACGAGCAGTACTTC.

This clone showed up just once. This CDR3 reads CASSIPGSRHYGYTF. CDR3 bases: TGTGCCAGCAGCATACCAGGGTCTCGGCACTATGGCTACACCTTC. The chain is built from TRBV6-6 and TRBJ1-2; the D gene is possibly TRBD1 (5 bases). CDR1 is MNHNY, CDR2 SVGAGI, per germline (reference sequence). Trimming pared 6 bases from V and 3 bases from J, leaving 17 bases between. There are 15 residues in the CDR3.

The chain is built from TRBV30 and TRBJ1-2, with D unresolved. Germline lookup yields CDR1 GTSNPN and CDR2 SVGIG (reference sequence). The CDR3 has 14 residues. Trimming cost V 3 bases and J 2 bases, with 13 bases left between them. CDR3 amino acids: CAWSRIGANYGYTF. In DNA form, the CDR3 reads TGTGCCTGGAGCCGCATAGGAGCGAACTATGGCTACACCTTC. Combining the CDR3 with reference TRBV30 and TRBJ1-2 gives the whole variable domain SQTIHQWPATLVQPVGSPLSLECTVEGTSNPNLYWYRQAAGRGLQLLFYSVGIGQISSEVPQNLSASRPQDRQFILSSKKLLLSDSGFYLCAWSRIGANYGYTFGSGTRLTVV.

J is TRBJ1-1 and V is TRBV18, with D possibly being TRBD1 (5 bases). Trimming shortened V by 3 bases and J by 4 bases, and 12 bases separated the two germline ends. CDR1 KGHSH and CDR2 LQKENI come from the germline V gene. The CDR3 has 14 amino acids. CDR3 residues: CASSPRGEGTEAFF. The DNA for the CDR3 is TGTGCCAGCTCACCGCGGGGGGAGGGCACTGAAGCTTTCTTT.

The rearrangement links TRBV7-9 to TRBJ2-3; TRBD1 matches at 10 bases. V lost 4 bases to trimming and J lost 5 bases; unmatched junction nucleotides: 3. The CDR3 has 14 amino acids. Germline values: CDR1 SEHNR, CDR2 FQNEAQ (reference sequence). The CDR3: CASSWDRGGDTQYF. The CDR3 DNA follows: TGTGCCAGCAGCTGGGACAGGGGAGGAGATACGCAGTATTTT.

This chain connects TRBV5-1 to TRBJ1-1; 7 bases align to TRBD1. The CDR3 has 15 residues. Germline V gene sequence: CDR1 SGHRS, CDR2 YFSETQ. Germline trimming cut 3 bases from V and 1 base from J; bases unmatched to any gene: 6. CDR3 loop: CASSSNQGGNTEAFF. In nucleotides, the CDR3 is TGCGCCAGCAGCTCGAACCAGGGGGGGAACACTGAAGCTTTCTTT.

This sequence joins TRBV7-2 and TRBJ1-5, with D uncertain. The CDR3 sequence is 15 residues long. The ends were cut back, 5 bases at V and 2 bases at J, with 13 bases in the middle. Per the germline V gene, CDR1 is SGHTA and CDR2 is FQGNSA. The CDR3 reads CASSHPGNGNQPQHF. The CDR3 DNA follows: TGTGCCAGCAGCCACCCGGGGAACGGCAATCAGCCCCAGCATTTT.

This clone was seen a single time. For the CDR3, the DNA is TGTGCCAGCAGCTCGTCTAGCGGGGGCACCGGGGAGCTGTTTTTT. Amino acid sequence: CASSSSSGGTGELFF. The rearrangement links TRBV7-7 to TRBJ2-2, with 10 nucleotides matching TRBD2. This CDR3 has 15 residues. Per the germline V gene, CDR1 is SSHAT and CDR2 is FNYEAQ (reference sequence). The J segment lost 4 bases and the V segment lost 4 bases, leaving 3 bases of the junction unmatched.

This clone was recorded once. The rearrangement joins TRBV29-1 to TRBJ2-1; TRBD2 agrees at 7 bases. There are 11 residues in the CDR3. V dropped 6 bases and J dropped 8; count of bases not matched to a gene: 4. From germline, CDR1 is SQVTM and CDR2 ANQGSEA. The CDR3 DNA reads as TGCAGCGTCCTTCGGGAGGATGAGCAGTTCTTC. The encoded protein is CSVLREDEQFF.

This chain links TRBV6-6 with TRBJ2-2, with D perhaps matching TRBD2 (6 bases). There are 14 residues in the CDR3. Germline assignment: CDR1 MNHNY and CDR2 SVGAGI (reference sequence). Deletions cut 7 bases from V and 4 bases from J, with 13 bases between. In DNA, the CDR3 is TGTGCCAGCATGGTGGGACTCCTCACCGGGGAGCTGTTTTTT. It codes for CASMVGLLTGELFF.

J is TRBJ1-5 and V is TRBV7-4; D may be TRBD1 (6 bases). The CDR3 totals 16 residues. Germline assignment: CDR1 SGHVT and CDR2 SQSDAQ. Trimming removed 5 bases from V and 6 bases from J, with 20 bases in between. The CDR3 is CASSPVRVQGGQPQHF. The DNA for the CDR3 is TGTGCCAGCAGCCCAGTGAGGGTACAGGGAGGTCAGCCCCAGCATTTT.

The CDR3 sequence: CASSPTGLDSDTQYF. CDR3 bases: TGTGCCAGCAGCCCCACTGGACTAGATTCAGATACGCAGTATTTT. The chain joins TRBV11-2 to TRBJ2-3; 7 nucleotides line up with TRBD2. Germline trimming cut 5 bases from V and 4 bases from J; bases unmatched to any gene: 9. CDR3 length: 15 residues. In germline, CDR1 is SGHAT, CDR2 FQNNGV.

The chain couples TRBV19 to TRBJ2-3; TRBD1 might be the D (6 bases). Germline loops: CDR1 LNHDA, CDR2 SQIVND (reference sequence). This CDR3 is 18 amino acids long. Trimming left V 5 bases short and J 6 bases short, with 27 bases between. CDR3 coding DNA: TGTGCCAGTAGTGTAATACCACAGGGTAATCCTCATAGCGATACGCAGTATTTT. Its translation is CASSVIPQGNPHSDTQYF.

The chain carries TRBV11-2 and TRBJ1-1; D is undetermined. CDR1 is SGHAT, CDR2 FQNNGV, per germline. V was cut by 6 bases and J by 1 base, with 12 bases left in between. This CDR3 is 14 amino acids long. This chain's CDR3 is CASSSRVGNTEAFF. In DNA, the CDR3 is TGTGCCAGCAGTTCCCGAGTAGGGAACACTGAAGCTTTCTTT.

This rearrangement joins TRBV9 to TRBJ2-7, with D tentatively TRBD2 (6 bases). Germline V lookup: CDR1 SGDLS, CDR2 YYNGEE. CDR3 length: 15 residues. Trimming removed 0 bases at V and 2 bases at J, with 12 bases between. CDR3 residues: CASSVGGSGAYEQYF. The CDR3 region has the DNA TGTGCCAGCAGCGTAGGGGGTAGCGGAGCCTACGAGCAGTACTTC.

The V call is TRBV14, the J call TRBJ1-1; D is possibly TRBD1 (5 bases). Trimming cost V 5 bases and J 7 bases, with 17 bases left between them. The CDR3 is 14 residues long. Looked up from germline, CDR1 is SGHDN and CDR2 is FVKESK. CDR3 nucleotides: TGTGCCAGCAGCGCATACTTGCAGGGTGATGAAGCTTTCTTT. Translated: CASSAYLQGDEAFF.

The rearrangement uses TRBV25-1 and TRBJ2-1; D unresolved. Germline CDR1 MGHDK, CDR2 SYGVNS. Trimming removed 3 bases from V and 0 bases from J, with 9 bases in between. CDR3 length: 15 amino acids. CDR3 region: CASSDIQSSYNEQFF. The CDR3, as DNA: TGTGCCAGCAGTGACATACAAAGCTCCTACAATGAGCAGTTCTTC. The variable domain in full, with the rest retrieved from reference TRBV25-1 and TRBJ2-1, is EADIYQTPRYLVIGTGKKITLECSQTMGHDKMYWYQQDPGMELHLIHYSYGVNSTEKGDLSSESTVSRIRTEHFPLTLESARPSHTSQYLCASSDIQSSYNEQFFGPGTRLTVL.

The chain joins TRBV7-6 to TRBJ2-1, with a weak D call TRBD2 (5 bases). Germline V gene sequence: CDR1 SGHVS, CDR2 FNYEAQ. The CDR3 runs 15 residues. Trimming shortened V by 0 bases and J by 1 base, and 7 bases separated the two germline ends. The CDR3 loop reads CASSLAVASYNEQFF. The CDR3 DNA reads as TGTGCCAGCAGCTTAGCTGTAGCGTCCTACAATGAGCAGTTCTTC.

V and J are TRBV18 and TRBJ1-1; D is undetermined. V was trimmed by 1 base and J by 6 bases, leaving 12 bases between them. CDR1 is KGHSH, CDR2 LQKENI, per germline. The CDR3 consists of 14 residues. CDR3 in amino acids: CASSPQNVNPEAFF. The DNA for the CDR3 is TGTGCCAGCTCACCACAGAACGTAAATCCTGAAGCTTTCTTT.

The CDR3 nucleotides are TGTGCCAGCAGTACGACCGGGGGGCAGTACTTC. Amino acids: CASSTTGGQYF. J is TRBJ2-5 and V is TRBV6-5; 7 nucleotides align to TRBD2. With 5 bases clipped from V and 11 bases from J, the junction kept 5 bases outside the gene matches. The CDR3 is 11 residues long. CDR1 and CDR2 (germline): MNHEY, SVGAGI.

This clone was counted a few times. The CDR3 reads CASSSLSGYTF. The CDR3 region has the DNA TGTGCCAGCAGTTCCTTGTCTGGCTACACCTTC. The rearrangement joins TRBV28 to TRBJ1-2, with no clear D. The CDR3 covers 11 residues. CDR1 and CDR2 from the germline V gene are MDHEN and SYDVKM. Trimming removed 4 bases at V and 7 bases at J, with 7 bases between.

J is TRBJ2-5 and V is TRBV12-1; the DNA was not used to check the table's D call, TRBD2. TRBV12-1 is marked as a pseudogene. This CDR3 is 13 amino acids long. The CDR3, as DNA: TGTGCCAGCAGCTTTCACGGCCAAGAGACCCAGTACTTC. Translating it yields CASSFHGQETQYF.

The V gene is TRBV6-4, the J gene TRBJ2-7; the D gene is possibly TRBD2 (6 bases). Germline V lookup: CDR1 MRHNA, CDR2 SNTAGT. The CDR3 loop spans 15 amino acids. The V gene lost 8 bases and the J gene lost 3 bases, with 20 bases spanning the gap. The CDR3 nucleotides are TGTGCCAGCGGGGAGGCAGGGAAGTCCTGCTACGAGCAGTACTTC. Translating it yields CASGEAGKSCYEQYF.

This clone appeared once. This chain links TRBV14 with TRBJ1-1; 7 nucleotides line up with TRBD1. Germline lookup yields CDR1 SGHDN and CDR2 FVKESK. The CDR3 covers 16 residues. V dropped 4 bases and J dropped 6; count of bases not matched to a gene: 14. The CDR3 loop reads CASSLRDRALIAEAFF. DNA of the CDR3: TGTGCCAGCAGCCTTAGAGACAGGGCGCTAATCGCTGAAGCTTTCTTT. Filled out from reference TRBV14 and TRBJ1-1, the complete variable domain reads EAGVTQFPSHSVIEKGQTVTLRCDPISGHDNLYWYRRVMGKEIKFLLHFVKESKQDESGMPNNRFLAERTGGTYSTLKVQPAELEDSGVYFCASSLRDRALIAEAFFGQGTRLTVV.

This clone was seen a single time. The chain employs TRBV5-6 and TRBJ2-5, with D unclear. V lost 1 base and J lost 2, with 12 bases in between. The CDR3 consists of 15 residues. The germline V gene has CDR1 SGHDT and CDR2 YYEEEE. Here the CDR3 reads CASSLLGRPQETQYF. CDR3 bases: TGTGCCAGCAGCTTGTTGGGCAGGCCGCAAGAGACCCAGTACTTC.

The rearrangement links TRBV5-4 to TRBJ2-7, with D perhaps TRBD2 (6 bases). This CDR3 has 14 residues. The germline V and J ends were trimmed by 0 bases and 0 bases, with 7 bases remaining between them. CDR1 and CDR2 from the germline V gene are SGHNT and YYREEE (reference sequence). The DNA for the CDR3 is TGTGCCAGCAGCTTGGAGCGGGCCTCCTACGAGCAGTACTTC. This translates into CASSLERASYEQYF.

The rearrangement uses TRBV10-3 and TRBJ2-6, with 9 bases identical to TRBD1. The CDR3 is 19 residues long. With V trimmed by 6 bases and J by 1 base, 13 bases remained unmatched. Germline loops: CDR1 ENHRY, CDR2 SYGVKD. As DNA, the CDR3 is TGTGCCATCAGAGGACAGGGGAACGAATGGGGGTCTGGGGCCAACGTCCTGACTTTC. The encoded protein is CAIRGQGNEWGSGANVLTF.

V gene TRBV2 combines with J gene TRBJ2-3; possibly TRBD1 or TRBD2 for D (5 bases each). V dropped 5 bases and J dropped 6 bases, with 18 bases sitting between them. This CDR3 spans 15 amino acids. Germline V gene sequence: CDR1 SNHLY, CDR2 FYNNEI. The CDR3 loop is CASSPLGGGRDTQYF. The CDR3 DNA sequence: TGTGCCAGCAGTCCCCTCGGTGGGGGACGGGATACGCAGTATTTT.

This clone was seen a few times. The chain uses TRBV7-9 and TRBJ1-1; D is unresolved. Per germline, CDR1 SEHNR and CDR2 FQNEAQ (reference sequence). Trimming took 8 bases from V and 4 from J, leaving 14 bases between them. This CDR3 contains 13 residues. The CDR3 nucleotides read TGTGCCAGCGTAACGGTTGGGGTCACTGAAGCTTTCTTT. The encoded protein is CASVTVGVTEAFF.

The chain couples TRBV9 to TRBJ2-5; 13 bases align to TRBD2. This CDR3 has 16 residues. Germline trimming cut 3 bases from V and 1 base from J; bases unmatched to any gene: 3. Germline CDR1 SGDLS, CDR2 YYNGEE. Here the CDR3 reads CASSGGLAGSQETQYF. DNA of the CDR3: TGTGCCAGCAGCGGGGGACTAGCGGGGTCCCAAGAGACCCAGTACTTC.